The 26 T cell receptor beta chains below all came from one sample that was sequenced in a study of technical replicates of blood from a handful of donors. Clones were read by immunoSEQ multiplex PCR, and TCRdb kept only the in-frame ones, dropping some. Here the sample spans some 87,000 clones, 90% to 98% being singletons. The sample comprised T cells isolated from PBMCs. The source is a human donor in good health.

This chain uses TRBV30 with TRBJ2-1, with D unclear. From germline, CDR1 is GTSNPN and CDR2 SVGIG (reference sequence). The length of the CDR3 is 11 residues. DNA of the CDR3: TGTGCTTACGTCGGTTTGAATGAGCAGTTCTTC. Translation gives CAYVGLNEQFF. Filled out from reference TRBV30 and TRBJ2-1, the complete variable domain reads SQTIHQWPATLVQPVGSPLSLECTVEGTSNPNLYWYRQAAGRGLQLLFYSVGIGQISSEVPQNLSASRPQDRQFILSSKKLLLSDSGFYLCAYVGLNEQFFGPGTRLTVL.

This clone appeared a single time. The rearrangement links TRBV9 to TRBJ2-7; D perhaps matches TRBD2 (5 bases). The CDR3 has 15 amino acids. Trimming left V 1 base short and J 1 base short, with 12 bases between. Germline assignment: CDR1 SGDLS and CDR2 YYNGEE. The CDR3 protein is CASSVSAGSSYEQYF. In DNA form, the CDR3 reads TGTGCCAGCAGCGTATCGGCGGGTTCGTCCTACGAGCAGTACTTC.

This clone has just one count. This rearrangement joins TRBV18 to TRBJ1-2; no clear D. Germline V lookup: CDR1 KGHSH, CDR2 LQKENI. The ends were cut back, 3 bases at V and 1 base at J, with 9 bases in the middle. The CDR3 spans 14 residues. CDR3 DNA: TGTGCCAGCTCACCCGTGGAGGGTAACTATGGCTACACCTTC. Residues: CASSPVEGNYGYTF.

In this sample, this clone turned up once. V and J are TRBV29-1 and TRBJ1-1, with a weak D call TRBD1 (6 bases). The CDR3 length is 11 residues. Germline loops: CDR1 SQVTM, CDR2 ANQGSEA. The V gene lost 4 bases and the J gene lost 10 bases, with 13 bases spanning the gap. The CDR3 spells CSVGVDRGAFF. In DNA form, the CDR3 reads TGCAGCGTTGGGGTGGACAGAGGAGCTTTCTTT.

The chain uses TRBV2 and TRBJ2-5, with TRBD2 matching 7 bases. The CDR3 totals 13 residues. Germline V CDR1 and CDR2: SNHLY, FYNNEI. After removal of 6 bases from V and 0 bases from J, the junction contained 1 base not matched to a gene. CDR3 nucleotide sequence: TGTGCCAGCAGGGGGACTAACCAAGAGACCCAGTACTTC. Encoded protein: CASRGTNQETQYF.

The gene calls are TRBV9 and TRBJ2-7; TRBD2 matches 10 bases. The CDR3 has 16 amino acids. Trimming at V came to 3 bases and at J to 2 bases, leaving 8 bases not matched to a gene. Germline-derived CDR1 and CDR2 are SGDLS and YYNGEE. As DNA, the CDR3 is TGTGCCAGCAGCGCTACCGGGACTAGCGAGCCCTACGAGCAGTACTTC. Translating it yields CASSATGTSEPYEQYF.

This chain joins TRBV9 and TRBJ2-7, with 7 bases matching TRBD1. The CDR3 is 15 residues long. The J segment lost 3 bases and the V segment lost 3 bases, leaving 9 bases of the junction unmatched. The germline V gene encodes CDR1 SGDLS and CDR2 YYNGEE. The CDR3 loop is CASSETGVSYYEQYF. DNA of the CDR3: TGTGCCAGCAGCGAAACAGGGGTCTCCTACTACGAGCAGTACTTC.

The V and J genes are TRBV5-1 and TRBJ1-1, with TRBD1 matching 9 bases. Per germline, CDR1 SGHRS and CDR2 YFSETQ. The CDR3 runs to 16 residues. V shed 4 bases, J shed 0 bases, and the junction held 7 bases outside the gene matches. The CDR3, as DNA: TGCGCCAGCAGCGACGGGACAGGGAATATGAACACTGAAGCTTTCTTT. Translation gives CASSDGTGNMNTEAFF.

The CDR3 coding sequence is TGCGCCAGCAGCTTGATATGGGAGGGCCCCACCGGGGAGCTGTTTTTT. Its protein product is CASSLIWEGPTGELFF. V is TRBV5-1 and J is TRBJ2-2; the match to TRBD2 covers 7 bases. CDR1 and CDR2 (germline): SGHRS, YFSETQ. V lost 1 base, J lost 4 bases, and 7 bases stayed unmatched. The CDR3 extends over 16 amino acids.

This chain uses TRBV5-1 with TRBJ1-1, with TRBD1 identical over 7 bases. V gave up 6 bases and J gave up 5 bases; unmatched junction bases: 10. CDR1 is SGHRS, CDR2 YFSETQ, per germline. CDR3 size: 14 residues. The CDR3 bases are TGCGCCAGCATCAAAGACAGGGATCGGACTGAAGCTTTCTTT. As protein: CASIKDRDRTEAFF.

The chain has TRBV7-9 and TRBJ2-2, with TRBD2 matching over 12 bases. With 5 bases clipped from V and 8 bases from J, the junction kept 6 bases outside the gene matches. The CDR3 length is 15 residues. CDR1 and CDR2 from the germline V gene are SEHNR and FQNEAQ (reference sequence). For the CDR3, the DNA is TGTGCCAGCAGCAATGGACTAGCGGGATTGGGGGAGCTGTTTTTT. This codes for CASSNGLAGLGELFF.

V is TRBV5-6 and J is TRBJ2-1, with 8 bases that match TRBD1. Trimming cost V 0 bases and J 8 bases; bases outside gene matches: 7. CDR1 is SGHDT, CDR2 YYEEEE, per germline. The CDR3 is 15 amino acids. The CDR3 is CASSLGYRGNDEQFF. CDR3 DNA sequence: TGTGCCAGCAGCTTGGGGTACAGGGGGAACGATGAGCAGTTCTTC.

The gene calls are TRBV25-1 and TRBJ1-4, with 9 nucleotides matching TRBD1. The CDR3 extends over 17 amino acids. CDR1 and CDR2 from the germline V gene are MGHDK and SYGVNS. J was trimmed by 6 bases and V by 4 bases; bases with no gene match: 12. The CDR3 region has the DNA TGTGCCAGCAGTGTACCGGGACAGGGATTGCGGGATGAAAAACTGTTTTTT. Protein sequence: CASSVPGQGLRDEKLFF.

CDR3 region: CASSKDRANTEAFF. The CDR3 nucleotides read TGTGCCAGCAGCAAAGACAGGGCCAACACTGAAGCTTTCTTT. The chain couples TRBV11-2 to TRBJ1-1, with TRBD1 identical over 7 bases. This CDR3 has 14 residues. With 5 bases clipped from V and 2 bases from J, the junction kept 5 bases outside the gene matches. Germline loops: CDR1 SGHAT, CDR2 FQNNGV. Full variable domain (rest looked up from reference TRBV11-2 and TRBJ1-1): EAGVAQSPRYKIIEKRQSVAFWCNPISGHATLYWYQQILGQGPKLLIQFQNNGVVDDSQLPKDRFSAERLKGVDSTLKIQPAKLEDSAVYLCASSKDRANTEAFFGQGTRLTVV.

This clone was found once. The rearrangement uses TRBV4-3 and TRBJ1-4, with 7 bases fitting TRBD1. Germline V gives CDR1 LGHNA, CDR2 YSLEER. Trimming took 0 bases from V and 7 from J; bases not matched to a gene: 14. CDR3 length: 18 amino acids. CDR3 in amino acids: CASSQDPAGGLVGEKLFF. The CDR3 region has the DNA TGCGCCAGCAGCCAAGATCCGGCAGGGGGATTAGTCGGTGAAAAACTGTTTTTT.

V gene TRBV13 combines with J gene TRBJ2-1; D gene uncertain. The V gene lost 1 base and the J gene lost 5 bases, with 6 bases spanning the gap. Germline CDR1 and CDR2: PRHDT and FYEKMQ (reference sequence). The CDR3 totals 13 residues. CDR3 amino acids: CASSLELDNEQFF. The CDR3 nucleotides read TGTGCCAGCAGCTTAGAGTTAGACAATGAGCAGTTCTTC.

V and J are TRBV7-2 and TRBJ2-7; D unresolved. Germline V gives CDR1 SGHTA, CDR2 FQGNSA. The CDR3 is 11 residues long. V was cut by 1 base and J by 4 bases, with 2 bases left in between. The CDR3 DNA reads TGTGCCAGCAGCTTAGTATACGAGCAGTACTTC. This gives the protein CASSLVYEQYF.

The rearrangement joins TRBV30 to TRBJ2-3; TRBD1 is a possible D gene (5 bases). Trimming stripped 3 bases from V and 6 bases from J, with 16 bases between. In germline, CDR1 is GTSNPN, CDR2 SVGIG (reference sequence). The CDR3 runs 14 residues. The CDR3 nucleotides read TGTGCCTGGAGAGGGGTAGCCCCTCGGGATACGCAGTATTTT. This sequence encodes CAWRGVAPRDTQYF.

The chain couples TRBV9 to TRBJ1-2; no firm D call. The germline V gene has CDR1 SGDLS and CDR2 YYNGEE. CDR3 length: 12 amino acids. V lost 3 bases and J 6 bases, leaving 9 bases between the germline ends. The CDR3 DNA is TGTGCCAGCAGCGGAGACTGGGATGGCTACACCTTC. This encodes CASSGDWDGYTF. The entire variable domain, with the rest obtained from reference TRBV9 and TRBJ1-2, is as follows: DSGVTQTPKHLITATGQRVTLRCSPRSGDLSVYWYQQSLDQGLQFLIQYYNGEERAKGNILERFSAQQFPDLHSELNLSSLELGDSALYFCASSGDWDGYTFGSGTRLTVV.

V is TRBV18 and J is TRBJ1-1; 8 bases are shared with TRBD1. Germline CDR1 is KGHSH and CDR2 is LQKENI. The J segment lost 1 base and the V segment lost 3 bases, leaving 1 base of the junction unmatched. The CDR3 contains 14 residues. This CDR3 reads CASSPGQGNTEAFF. In DNA form, the CDR3 reads TGTGCCAGCTCACCCGGACAGGGGAACACTGAAGCTTTCTTT.

V usage is TRBV7-9 and J usage is TRBJ1-1; D unclear. Trimming cost V 4 bases and J 0 bases, with 3 bases left between them. The CDR3 covers 12 residues. Germline CDR1 is SEHNR and CDR2 is FQNEAQ (reference sequence). CDR3 residues: CASSSVNTEAFF. The DNA of the CDR3 is TGTGCCAGCAGCTCAGTGAACACTGAAGCTTTCTTT.

The chain recombines TRBV6-6 with TRBJ1-2; D is undetermined. From germline, CDR1 is MNHNY and CDR2 SVGAGI (reference sequence). Between the trimmed V and J ends, which lost 10 bases and 0 bases, there was a span of 12 bases. The CDR3 totals 13 residues. CDR3 DNA sequence: TGTGCCATCGTCAGGTCCGCTAACTATGGCTACACCTTC. This encodes CAIVRSANYGYTF.

The CDR3 DNA follows: TGTGCCAGCGGGGGGTCGGAGGGAGAGACCCAGTACTTC. It is translated as CASGGSEGETQYF. The V gene is TRBV6-5, the J gene TRBJ2-5; D is possibly TRBD2 (6 bases). Trimming pared 8 bases from V and 4 bases from J, leaving 14 bases between. CDR1 MNHEY and CDR2 SVGAGI come from the germline V gene. The CDR3 has 13 residues.

This chain links TRBV5-6 with TRBJ1-3, with D unclear. The V end was cut by 7 bases, the J end by 0 bases, with 17 bases between. The CDR3 covers 16 residues. Germline values: CDR1 SGHDT, CDR2 YYEEEE. CDR3 sequence (DNA): TGTGCCAGCGGCCGAGGAACCATAATCTCTGGAAACACCATATATTTT. Protein product: CASGRGTIISGNTIYF.

This clone was seen a few times. CDR3 coding DNA: TGTGCCAGCAGCTTAGTCGGGACAGGGGAGGCCGGGGAGCTGTTTTTT. Amino acid sequence: CASSLVGTGEAGELFF. The V gene is TRBV7-9, the J gene TRBJ2-2; TRBD1 agrees at 10 bases. The germline V gene encodes CDR1 SEHNR and CDR2 FQNEAQ (reference sequence). This CDR3 is built from 16 residues. With 1 base clipped from V and 6 bases from J, the junction kept 5 bases outside the gene matches.

The chain recombines TRBV4-1 with TRBJ2-3, with TRBD1 matching 7 bases. The CDR3 consists of 16 residues. Unmatched junction bases numbered 5, after V lost 1 base and J lost 1 base. Germline CDR1 MGHRA, CDR2 YSYEKL. The CDR3 here is CASSQALGQGTDTQYF. Here the CDR3 DNA reads TGCGCCAGCAGCCAAGCCCTCGGACAGGGCACAGATACGCAGTATTTT.